This entry lists 18 T cell receptor beta chains sequenced from one sample in a study of T cell clonality in common variable immunodeficiency. The assay was immunoSEQ multiplex PCR, and TCRdb's table has in-frame clones only and misses some. The counts give some 45,000 clones, none of them seen only once; about 6% is held by the top ten. Sequenced input: peripheral blood mononuclear cells. The origin of the receptors is a person aged 18-70 years in good health.

The sample holds many counts of this clone. The CDR3 bases that were read are TGTGCCAGTAGTACCAGGTCAAACTATGGC. Amino acids: CASSTRSNYG. The whole CDR3 is CASSTRSNYGYTF. The V call is TRBV19, the J call TRBJ1-2; D is uncertain. Read data end 3 residues before the CDR3 end; the end is taken from the germline J gene. This CDR3 region has 13 residues. Trimming stripped 4 bases from V and 2 bases from J, with 8 bases between. CDR1 is LNHDA, CDR2 SQIVND, per germline (reference sequence).

Comment on this clone: The read comes to an end 3 residues before the CDR3 does, leaving the germline J gene to fill in the end. This sequence joins TRBV10-2 and TRBJ2-7; TRBD1 matches at 9 bases. The CDR3 is 14 residues long. The germline V gene has CDR1 WSHSY and CDR2 SAAADI. V gave up 5 bases and J gave up 3 bases; unmatched junction bases: 5. CDR3 amino acids: CASSPDRGVYEQYF. The sequenced CDR3 bases are TGCGCCAGCAGTCCAGACAGGGGGGTCTACGAG.

This clone occurred many times. The CDR3 extends 3 residues past the end of the read, so its final part is completed from the germline J gene. This chain links TRBV19 with TRBJ2-1; 7 bases map to TRBD1. Germline CDR1 is LNHDA and CDR2 is SQIVND (reference sequence). The CDR3 consists of 20 residues. V was clipped by 5 bases and J by 0 bases; unmatched bases: 19. The CDR3 spells CASSSNRGYFNQSSYNEQFF. CDR3 bases read: TGTGCCAGTAGTTCGAACAGGGGATACTTTAACCAAAGCTCCTACAATGAG.

This clone was found many times. The CDR3 end lies 3 residues beyond the end of the read and is filled in from the germline J gene. V usage is TRBV7-9 and J usage is TRBJ2-2, with D maybe TRBD1 (5 bases). The germline V gene has CDR1 SEHNR and CDR2 FQNEAQ (reference sequence). The CDR3 contains 11 residues. V lost 11 bases and J lost 4, with 8 bases in between. This chain's CDR3 is CAGQGTGELFF. CDR3 bases read: TGTGCCGGCCAGGGCACCGGGGAG.

Ten or more counts support this clone. The junction shows a germline mismatch at one end, possibly a read error. The CDR3 end is not reached by the read, which stops 3 residues before it; the germline J gene fills it in. The chain recombines TRBV4-2 with TRBJ2-2; D might be TRBD2 (5 bases). Germline CDR1 and CDR2: LGHNA and YNFKEQ. The CDR3 spans 17 residues. The part of the CDR3 DNA that was read is TGCGCCAGCAGCCAAGGGCCGGGGTACTTAGACACCGGGGAG. Translation gives CASSQGPGYLDTGE. The entire CDR3 reads CASSQGPGYLDTGELFF.

This clone was counted only a few times. A read error is the likely source, as a far larger clone sits one nucleotide away. The CDR3 end lies 3 residues beyond the end of the read and is filled in from the germline J gene. At the DNA level, this CDR3 is encoded by other sequences in the same sample as well. V and J are TRBV6-4 and TRBJ2-3, with D perhaps matching TRBD1 (6 bases). V gave up 3 bases and J gave up 6 bases, with 13 bases separating them. In germline, CDR1 is MRHNA, CDR2 SNTAGT. The CDR3 totals 14 residues. The CDR3 DNA, read in part, is TGTGCCAGCAGTGAGGGGGACAACACGGATACG. It specifies CASSEGDNTDT. The full CDR3 sequence reads CASSEGDNTDTQYF.

This clone was detected ten times or more. The CDR3 end lies 3 residues beyond the end of the read and is filled in from the germline J gene. The genes are TRBV19 and TRBJ2-3, with a tentative D call TRBD1 (6 bases). This CDR3 is built from 14 residues. Trimming pared 1 base from V and 4 bases from J, leaving 9 bases between. Germline CDR1 and CDR2: LNHDA and SQIVND (reference sequence). The DNA read from the CDR3 is TGTGCCAGTAGTATAGGAAGGGGGTCAGATACG. This translates into CASSIGRGSDT. The full CDR3 protein reads CASSIGRGSDTQYF.

This clone was seen repeatedly, ten times or more. The sequenced fragment ends 3 residues before the CDR3 boundary, so the rest is inferred from the germline J gene. The chain uses TRBV20-1 and TRBJ2-7; TRBD1 matches at 8 bases. The ends lost 2 bases at V and 4 bases at J; junction bases unmatched: 4. The CDR3 runs 13 residues. From germline, CDR1 is DFQATT and CDR2 SNEGSKA (reference sequence). The CDR3 DNA, read in part, is TGCAGTGCTAGACAGGGGGCATTGTACGAG. This translates into CSARQGALYE. The whole CDR3 protein is CSARQGALYEQYF.

This clone was recorded at least ten times. The CDR3 is cut off 3 residues early in the read; its end comes from the germline J gene. The V call is TRBV30, the J call TRBJ1-2; D gene uncertain. The V gene lost 4 bases and the J gene lost 2 bases, with 11 bases spanning the gap. The CDR3 has 13 amino acids. CDR1 and CDR2 from the germline V gene are GTSNPN and SVGIG (reference sequence). CDR3 amino acids: CAWKKRENYGYTF. CDR3 DNA, as far as it was read: TGTGCCTGGAAGAAGCGGGAGAACTATGGC. Together with reference TRBV30 and TRBJ1-2, the CDR3 gives the full variable domain: SQTIHQWPATLVQPVGSPLSLECTVEGTSNPNLYWYRQAAGRGLQLLFYSVGIGQISSEVPQNLSASRPQDRQFILSSKKLLLSDSGFYLCAWKKRENYGYTFGSGTRLTVV.

As to this clone: The CDR3 is cut off 3 residues early in the read; its end comes from the germline J gene. This chain links TRBV20-1 with TRBJ2-1; TRBD2 aligns across 10 bases. The CDR3 length is 13 residues. After removal of 8 bases from V and 0 bases from J, the junction contained 1 base not matched to a gene. Per the germline V gene, CDR1 is DFQATT and CDR2 is SNEGSKA (reference sequence). The CDR3 DNA, read in part, is TGCAGTCTAGCGGGGGCCTCCTACAATGAG. Translated: CSLAGASYNE. The complete CDR3 reads CSLAGASYNEQFF.

Worth noting for this clone: The read comes to an end 3 residues before the CDR3 does, leaving the germline J gene to fill in the end. The rearrangement joins TRBV5-1 to TRBJ2-1; TRBD2 agrees at 11 bases. From germline, CDR1 is SGHRS and CDR2 YFSETQ. V gave up 6 bases and J gave up 9 bases; unmatched junction bases: 11. CDR3 length: 15 amino acids. The sequenced CDR3 bases are TGCGCCAGCATCGATAGCGGGGGGGCCCAGGGTGAG. Its translation: CASIDSGGAQGE. The whole CDR3 sequence is CASIDSGGAQGEQFF.

This clone was counted at least ten times. The CDR3 end is not reached by the read, which stops 3 residues before it; the germline J gene fills it in. The chain couples TRBV11-2 to TRBJ1-2; 8 nucleotides align to TRBD1. This CDR3 contains 14 residues. Germline CDR1 reads SGHAT; CDR2 reads FQNNGV. V shed 1 base, J shed 7 bases, and the junction held 5 bases outside the gene matches. The CDR3 DNA, read in part, is TGTGCCAGCAGCTTAGTCTCAGGGGGCATTGGC. Translation gives CASSLVSGGIG. In full, the CDR3 reads CASSLVSGGIGYTF.

There are many counts of this clone. The CDR3: CSVSGTSNEQFF. Partial CDR3 DNA: TGCAGCGTGTCCGGGACTAGCAATGAG. J is TRBJ2-1 and V is TRBV29-1; the match to TRBD2 covers 8 bases. The missing CDR3 end, 3 residues past where the read stops, is filled in from the germline J gene. V was pared by 6 bases and J by 6 bases, with 4 bases of the junction left unmatched. This CDR3 is built from 12 residues. The germline gives CDR1 SQVTM, CDR2 ANQGSEA.

Many counts were recorded for this clone. The read gets to within 3 residues of the CDR3 end, and the germline J gene fills in the rest. V gene TRBV6-2 or TRBV6-3 combines with J gene TRBJ2-3, with TRBD2 identical over 7 bases. The CDR3 has 16 amino acids. Germline CDR1 and CDR2: MNHEY and SVGEGT. Unmatched junction bases numbered 5, after V lost 0 bases and J lost 2 bases. The CDR3: CASSYSPGGLTDTQYF. Partial CDR3 DNA: TGTGCCAGCAGTTACTCGCCGGGGGGACTCACAGATACG.

This clone was detected ten times or more. The CDR3 end falls 3 residues outside the read, so it is completed with the germline J gene. The V call is TRBV4-1, the J call TRBJ1-2; D gene unclear. V was trimmed by 0 bases and J by 5 bases, leaving 10 bases between them. The CDR3 runs 14 residues. Germline CDR1 and CDR2: MGHRA and YSYEKL. The CDR3 protein is CASSQDPADYGYTF. CDR3 bases read: TGCGCCAGCAGCCAAGATCCTGCAGATTATGGC.

This clone was found many times. This CDR3 reads CASSFFDGYTF. CDR3 DNA (partial): TGTGCCAGCAGTTTTTTCGATGGC. The J gene is TRBJ1-2, the V gene TRBV28; the D is unclear. The read terminates 3 residues before the CDR3 end, so the remaining end is supplied by the germline J gene. CDR1 and CDR2 from the germline V gene are MDHEN and SYDVKM. V was shortened by 3 bases and J by 6 bases, with 5 bases between the two germline ends. This CDR3 has 11 residues.

This clone was observed at least ten times. Incomplete CDR3 DNA: TGTGCCAGCAGTGCCCCTGGGCCGTTTAACATT. It yields the protein CASSAPGPFNI. The whole CDR3 region reads CASSAPGPFNIQYF. This chain connects TRBV6-1 to TRBJ2-4; D is ambiguous. The CDR3 extends 3 residues past the end of the read, so its final part is completed from the germline J gene. Germline V gene lookup returns CDR1 MNHNS and CDR2 SASEGT. V was pared by 4 bases and J by 7 bases, with 14 bases between. This CDR3 is 14 amino acids long.

This clone was counted many times. The read gets to within 3 residues of the CDR3 end, and the germline J gene fills in the rest. This chain links TRBV5-6 with TRBJ2-2; maybe TRBD2 (7 bases). This CDR3 region has 15 residues. The ends were cut back, 0 bases at V and 5 bases at J, with 11 bases in the middle. Germline V CDR1 and CDR2: SGHDT, YYEEEE. The part of the CDR3 DNA that was read is TGTGCCAGCAGCTTGGCCGGGGGGCTTACCGGGGAG. Its translation: CASSLAGGLTGE. Given in full, the CDR3 is CASSLAGGLTGELFF. Filled out from reference TRBV5-6 and TRBJ2-2, the complete variable domain reads DAGVTQSPTHLIKTRGQQVTLRCSPKSGHDTVSWYQQALGQGPQFIFQYYEEEERQRGNFPDRFSGHQFPNYSSELNVNALLLGDSALYLCASSLAGGLTGELFFGEGSRLTVL.